The 22 T cell receptor beta chains given below trace back to one sample, sequenced in a study of beta chain features in type 1 diabetes. The entirety of the isolated RNA underwent reverse transcription, so expressed TCRB transcripts were sequenced. Assay used: immunoSEQ multiplex PCR; TCRdb lists only in-frame clones, some missing. The data show under 950,000 clones, roughly a sixth seen once. What was sequenced was naive CD4+ T cells from blood. The source of these receptors is a woman under 30 in good health.

This clone was observed a handful of times. The V call is TRBV4-2, the J call TRBJ2-2; no reliable D call. This CDR3 has 15 amino acids. Trimming removed 0 bases from V and 7 bases from J, with 12 bases in between. Germline CDR1 LGHNA, CDR2 YNFKEQ. The CDR3 DNA reads TGTGCCAGCAGCCAAGAAGGGCGGCTAGTCGGGGAGCTGTTTTTT. This gives the protein CASSQEGRLVGELFF.

The chain couples TRBV28 to TRBJ2-2; D ambiguous. Germline V gene data show CDR1 as MDHEN and CDR2 as SYDVKM. Deletions cut 6 bases from V and 6 bases from J, with 11 bases between. CDR3 length equals 13 residues. CDR3 sequence reads: CASRLGWSGELFF. In DNA, the CDR3 is TGTGCCAGCAGGCTCGGCTGGTCCGGGGAGCTGTTTTTT.

The rearrangement links TRBV4-3 to TRBJ2-3, with D perhaps matching TRBD1 (6 bases). Germline V gene lookup returns CDR1 LGHNA and CDR2 YSLEER. CDR3 size: 16 residues. V was clipped by 1 base and J by 2 bases, with 13 bases between them. This CDR3 is CASSQGSRGHTDTQYF. Written as DNA, the CDR3 is TGCGCCAGCAGCCAAGGCTCTCGGGGACACACAGATACGCAGTATTTT.

In this sample, this clone turned up a few times. J is TRBJ1-3 and V is TRBV7-2; the D is unclear. Trimming removed 0 bases from V and 0 bases from J, with 3 bases in between. Per germline, CDR1 SGHTA and CDR2 FQGNSA. CDR3 size: 14 residues. For the CDR3, the DNA is TGTGCCAGCAGCTTAGCCAACTCTGGAAACACCATATATTTT. It translates to CASSLANSGNTIYF. Full variable domain (outside the CDR3, taken from reference TRBV7-2 and TRBJ1-3): GAGVSQSPSNKVTEKGKDVELRCDPISGHTALYWYRQSLGQGLEFLIYFQGNSAPDKSGLPSDRFSAERTGGSVSTLTIQRTQQEDSAVYLCASSLANSGNTIYFGEGSWLTVV.

V gene TRBV27 combines with J gene TRBJ2-2; D is undetermined. Germline assignment: CDR1 MNHEY and CDR2 SMNVEV (reference sequence). Trimming shortened V by 3 bases and J by 5 bases, and 4 bases separated the two germline ends. The CDR3 contains 12 residues. The CDR3, as DNA: TGTGCCAGCAGTTTGTCTACCGGGGAGCTGTTTTTT. Translation: CASSLSTGELFF.

This chain connects TRBV28 to TRBJ1-5; D call uncertain. There are 13 residues in the CDR3. The V end was cut by 5 bases, the J end by 3 bases, with 8 bases between. Germline assignment: CDR1 MDHEN and CDR2 SYDVKM. CDR3 loop: CASSPPSNQPQHF. As DNA, the CDR3 is TGTGCCAGCAGTCCCCCCTCCAATCAGCCCCAGCATTTT.

This clone was counted a few times. The chain uses TRBV18 and TRBJ2-1; D is uncertain. The V gene's germline CDR1 is KGHSH and CDR2 LQKENI. Trimming cost V 3 bases and J 0 bases, with 12 bases left between them. CDR3 length equals 16 residues. As DNA, the CDR3 is TGTGCCAGCTCACCTCTTGCGAGTAGCTCCTACAATGAGCAGTTCTTC. This translates into CASSPLASSSYNEQFF.

The chain has TRBV28 and TRBJ2-3; 7 nucleotides match TRBD2. The V gene's germline CDR1 is MDHEN and CDR2 SYDVKM. The CDR3 spans 13 residues. The V segment lost 7 bases and the J segment 6 bases; nucleotides outside the gene matches: 7. The CDR3 reads CASISGQMDTQYF. CDR3 nucleotide sequence: TGTGCCAGCATTAGCGGGCAGATGGATACGCAGTATTTT.

This clone was seen only a few times. Other DNA sequences in the sample encode the same CDR3. The chain combines TRBV27 with TRBJ2-1, with TRBD1 matching over 8 bases. This CDR3 has 14 residues. V lost 3 bases, J lost 4 bases, and 2 bases stayed unmatched. Per the germline V gene, CDR1 is MNHEY and CDR2 is SMNVEV (reference sequence). The CDR3 region is CASSLGQAYNEQFF. DNA for the CDR3: TGTGCCAGCAGTTTGGGACAGGCATACAATGAGCAGTTCTTC.

This clone occurred a few times. The chain links TRBV9 to TRBJ2-1, with unresolved D. Trimming took off 0 bases at V and 2 bases at J, with 12 bases between the two ends. CDR1 and CDR2 (germline): SGDLS, YYNGEE. The CDR3 covers 16 residues. In nucleotides, the CDR3 is TGTGCCAGCAGCGTAGGTATGACTTCCGCCTACAATGAGCAGTTCTTC. It codes for CASSVGMTSAYNEQFF. The complete variable domain, with remaining parts taken from reference TRBV9 and TRBJ2-1, reads DSGVTQTPKHLITATGQRVTLRCSPRSGDLSVYWYQQSLDQGLQFLIQYYNGEERAKGNILERFSAQQFPDLHSELNLSSLELGDSALYFCASSVGMTSAYNEQFFGPGTRLTVL.

This clone was found a few times. This chain links TRBV6-5 with TRBJ2-7, with D unclear. V lost 3 bases, J lost 0 bases, and 9 bases lay in between. Germline CDR1 MNHEY, CDR2 SVGAGI. The CDR3 contains 14 residues. CDR3 loop: CASSYMQASYEQYF. DNA of the CDR3: TGTGCCAGCAGTTATATGCAGGCCTCCTACGAGCAGTACTTC.

The gene calls are TRBV4-2 and TRBJ2-3; 7 bases match TRBD1. Germline CDR1 LGHNA, CDR2 YNFKEQ. With 2 bases clipped from V and 6 bases from J, the junction kept 14 bases outside the gene matches. The CDR3 length is 17 residues. In DNA form, the CDR3 reads TGTGCCAGCAGCCAATTGTTTTCCGGGACAGTGGGGGATACGCAGTATTTT. Translated: CASSQLFSGTVGDTQYF.

The chain carries TRBV7-3 and TRBJ2-1, with 7 bases identical to TRBD2. Unmatched junction bases numbered 8, after V lost 2 bases and J lost 4 bases. This CDR3 comprises 16 residues. Germline V gene lookup returns CDR1 SGHTA and CDR2 FQGTGA. The CDR3 region is CASSLGSGGRYNEQFF. The DNA for the CDR3 is TGTGCCAGCAGCTTAGGGTCTGGCGGGAGATACAATGAGCAGTTCTTC.

The chain recombines TRBV7-2 with TRBJ1-4; maybe TRBD1 (6 bases). Germline CDR1 SGHTA, CDR2 FQGNSA. The CDR3 is 14 amino acids. Deletions cut 3 bases from V and 7 bases from J, with 12 bases between. The CDR3 spells CASSFTGWGEKLFF. DNA of the CDR3: TGTGCCAGCAGCTTCACAGGGTGGGGTGAAAAACTGTTTTTT.

This clone turned up a few times. The chain uses TRBV4-1 and TRBJ2-1, with 11 nucleotides matching TRBD2. The CDR3 extends over 16 amino acids. CDR1 MGHRA and CDR2 YSYEKL come from the germline V gene. The V segment lost 4 bases and the J segment 10 bases; nucleotides outside the gene matches: 12. The CDR3 region is CASSPSPGLAEEEQFF. CDR3 DNA: TGCGCCAGCAGCCCCTCACCGGGACTAGCGGAAGAGGAGCAGTTCTTC.

This clone was picked up a small number of times. The gene calls are TRBV5-1 and TRBJ2-7; D is possibly TRBD1 (6 bases). The V gene lost 1 base and the J gene lost 3 bases, with 14 bases spanning the gap. This CDR3 region has 15 residues. Germline V gene data show CDR1 as SGHRS and CDR2 as YFSETQ. Written as DNA, the CDR3 is TGCGCCAGCAGCTTGTTACCGGGACAAGTCTACGAGCAGTACTTC. It translates to CASSLLPGQVYEQYF. The full variable domain, in which reference TRBV5-1 and TRBJ2-7 provide the parts outside the CDR3, is KAGVTQTPRYLIKTRGQQVTLSCSPISGHRSVSWYQQTPGQGLQFLFEYFSETQRNKGNFPGRFSGRQFSNSRSEMNVSTLELGDSALYLCASSLLPGQVYEQYFGPGTRLTVT.

This clone was detected a few times. CDR3 amino acids: CASTPPGLDNEQFF. CDR3 nucleotides: TGTGCCAGCACTCCCCCGGGGCTGGACAATGAGCAGTTCTTC. The rearrangement uses TRBV28 and TRBJ2-1; D is perhaps TRBD1 or TRBD2 (5 bases each). Trimming removed 7 bases at V and 5 bases at J, with 15 bases between. The CDR3 loop spans 14 amino acids. Germline V gene data show CDR1 as MDHEN and CDR2 as SYDVKM.

The rearrangement links TRBV7-3 to TRBJ2-1; D perhaps matches TRBD2 (6 bases). Looked up from germline, CDR1 is SGHTA and CDR2 is FQGTGA. The CDR3 loop spans 13 amino acids. V gave up 5 bases and J gave up 5 bases, with 10 bases separating them. CDR3 in amino acids: CASSLGSHNEQFF. CDR3 DNA: TGTGCCAGCAGCCTCGGGAGCCACAATGAGCAGTTCTTC. The entire variable domain, with the rest obtained from reference TRBV7-3 and TRBJ2-1, is as follows: GAGVSQTPSNKVTEKGKYVELRCDPISGHTALYWYRQSLGQGPEFLIYFQGTGAADDSGLPNDRFFAVRPEGSVSTLKIQRTERGDSAVYLCASSLGSHNEQFFGPGTRLTVL.

CDR3 bases: TGTGCCAGCAGTGACGGAGCGGGAGGGTACACCGGGGAGCTGTTTTTT. Translating gives CASSDGAGGYTGELFF. J is TRBJ2-2 and V is TRBV6-1; 10 bases line up with TRBD2. Germline V gives CDR1 MNHNS, CDR2 SASEGT. The junction had 4 bases not matched to a gene; V was cut back by 3 bases and J by 3 bases. CDR3 length equals 16 residues.

V is TRBV5-4 and J is TRBJ1-2; no clear D gene. The CDR3 is 15 amino acids. Germline loops: CDR1 SGHNT, CDR2 YYREEE (reference sequence). V was clipped by 1 base and J by 1 base, with 11 bases between them. The CDR3 region has the DNA TGTGCCAGCAGCTTGTATCGCGGGGATAACTATGGCTACACCTTC. The encoded protein is CASSLYRGDNYGYTF.

The V call is TRBV28, the J call TRBJ2-1; 10 bases match TRBD2. Trimming cost V 0 bases and J 4 bases; bases outside gene matches: 6. Germline-derived CDR1 and CDR2 are MDHEN and SYDVKM. The CDR3 covers 17 residues. The CDR3 nucleotides are TGTGCCAGCAGTTTATGGGTTACTAGCGGGGCTTACAATGAGCAGTTCTTC. It yields the protein CASSLWVTSGAYNEQFF.

This clone occurred a few times. This chain uses TRBV5-4 with TRBJ2-4, with TRBD2 identical over 9 bases. Looked up from germline, CDR1 is SGHNT and CDR2 is YYREEE (reference sequence). V lost 8 bases, J lost 7 bases, and 10 bases stayed unmatched. CDR3 size: 14 residues. The CDR3 region has the DNA TGTGCCAGTGATATGGCGGGAGGGAGGAACATTCAGTACTTC. This gives the protein CASDMAGGRNIQYF.